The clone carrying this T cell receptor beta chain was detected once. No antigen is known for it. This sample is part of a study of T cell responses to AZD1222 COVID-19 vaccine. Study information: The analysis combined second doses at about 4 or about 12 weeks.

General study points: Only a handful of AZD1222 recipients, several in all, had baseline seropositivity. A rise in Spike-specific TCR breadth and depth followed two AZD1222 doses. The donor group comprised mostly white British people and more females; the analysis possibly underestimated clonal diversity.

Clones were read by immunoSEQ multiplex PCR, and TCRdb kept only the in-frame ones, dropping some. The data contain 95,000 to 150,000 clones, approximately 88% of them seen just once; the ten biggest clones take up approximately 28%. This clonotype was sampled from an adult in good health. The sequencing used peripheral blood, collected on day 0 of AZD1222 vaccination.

CDR3 nucleotide sequence: TGTGCCAGCAGCTTAGCCCCCCTTTTCGGGGAGCTGTTTTTT. It specifies CASSLAPLFGELFF. The rearrangement uses TRBV7-8 and TRBJ2-2; D remains ambiguous. This CDR3 contains 14 residues. Germline V lookup: CDR1 SGHVS, CDR2 FQNEAQ. Trimming removed 0 bases at V and 7 bases at J, with 9 bases between.